Sequencing of this T cell receptor beta chain was carried out in a study of PD-1 blockade in classical Hodgkin lymphoma (dated by TCRdb to 2018 to 2021). General notes on the study: Nivolumab dosing was 3 mg/kg intravenously every 2 weeks, continuing until either disease progression or unacceptable toxicity. To define a peripheral blood immune signature of response to PD-1 blockade in classical Hodgkin lymphoma, the study combined TCR beta sequencing with CyTOF.

Broader findings and caveats from the paper: A significant rise by C4D1 was seen in CD4+ but not CD8+ TCR diversity (p=0.0027 vs p=0.16), with the rise being most apparent in complete responders (p=0.02). Lower diversity was observed in patients in whom nivolumab was started less than 1 year after ASCT, and these patients were excluded from later analyses so that confounding by immune reconstitution would be avoided. Baseline diversity similar to that of newly diagnosed patients was observed in trial patients achieving complete response, whereas significantly lower diversity was observed in partial responders and progressors. Only a single clinical trial cohort was studied, and what caused the repertoire differences, possibly disease activity or prior therapy, remained undefined. Baseline TCR diversity was reported to be lower in newly diagnosed patients than in healthy donors, and even lower in relapsed/refractory patients.

The intended sense of this specimen's time point label: cycle 4 day 1 (C4D1), after less than 7 weeks of nivolumab. Relapse after autologous stem cell transplantation had occurred in all trial patients, and cohorts A, B and C were distinguished by prior brentuximab vedotin exposure. The trial cohort comprised 60 or so patients with relapsed/refractory classical Hodgkin lymphoma whose best overall responses were complete response, partial response or progressive disease. Single-agent nivolumab was administered to trial patients in the multi-cohort phase II CheckMate 205 trial. Best overall response was determined by an independent review committee according to the 2007 International Working Group response criteria. Trial PBMCs were obtained immediately prior to nivolumab initiation (C1D1) and on therapy at cycle 2 day 1 and cycle 4 day 1. Peripheral blood was collected in 8 mL Vacutainer Cell Preparation Tubes, from which PBMCs were isolated by centrifugation and then cryopreserved.

This clone has just a few counts. Its specific antigen is unknown. No much larger clonotype is one base removed from it; base qualities were not supplied. Genomic DNA was isolated using the Qiagen DNeasy kit from unsorted PBMCs as well as from negatively selected CD4+ and CD8+ fractions. TCR beta CDR3 regions were subjected to amplification by immunoSEQ multiplex PCR with primers that anneal to V and J segments. A synthetic immune receptor repertoire was used to minimize amplification bias, and any residual bias was removed computationally once sequencing was done. From the authors' description of their analysis: Repertoire diversity was quantified as the Shannon entropy index using custom Python scripts. Unsorted, CD4+ and CD8+ repertoires were analyzed separately, except in combined analyses where CD4+ and CD8+ sequences were merged in silico. A clone counted as expanded when the clone's frequency after treatment rose at least 2-fold relative to C1D1, and clones undetected at baseline were given a pseudocount of 0.5. Singleton clones were defined as clones with 0 or 1 copy at C1D1, and non-singleton clones were defined as clones with 2 or more copies. Clones expanded in unsorted samples were annotated as CD4+, CD8+ or unknown by matching protein sequences in sorted samples from the same patient. Wilcoxon tests on paired samples were used to test diversity changes from C1D1 to C4D1. The table was pulled from immuneACCESS by TCRdb, which kept in-frame rearrangements only. Such tables lose some clones; where checked, under half of the loss comes from unresolved V genes, and the rest has no known cause. V, J and clone size derive from that table, while D and trimming were established from the DNA sequence. Recorded for this sample are tens of thousands of clones; around 80% of them occurred a single time. The ten biggest clones cover just under 9.5% of the sample.

This material consisted of peripheral blood mononuclear cells (PBMCs), taken before the fourth cycle of nivolumab. The sequence came from a human donor with classical Hodgkin lymphoma.

The sequenced DNA is TGCAGCGTACAGGGACAGGGAGGTGACTATGGCTACACCTTC. It codes for CSVQGQGGDYGYTF. The chain is encoded by TRBV29-1 joined to TRBJ1-2; a stretch of 9 junction bases matches TRBD1. CDR1 SQVTM and CDR2 ANQGSEA were looked up in the germline V gene. Unmatched junction bases come to 8, with V trimmed by 6 bases and J by 3 bases. Including cysteine and phenylalanine, the CDR3 has 14 amino acids. Only the CDR3 region is kept as DNA, spanning 42 bases read in frame from base 1.